A selection of T cell receptor beta chains follows, all from one sample in a study of long-term antiretroviral therapy in people with HIV. TCRdb keeps only in-frame clones here, not all; method: immunoSEQ multiplex PCR. The table records about 20,000 clones, 86% of them present only once. The material sequenced was unsorted PBMCs, taken 0.5 years after starting antiretroviral therapy. The receptors come from a man aged 35-49 years with HIV. Each CDR3 is given with its conserved first and last residue. Fields, in order: CDR3 protein, CDR3 DNA, V gene, clone size, J gene, D gene. A D gene is named only where the DNA matches it firmly. Size values are once, few and many counts, or a class for expanded clones, and some rows have none.

cdr3_aa: CASSPSMGGAVPGELFF
cdr3_nt: TGTGCCAGCAGCCCTAGCATGGGGGGCGCGGTTCCCGGGGAGCTGTTTTTT
v_call: TRBV13
clone_size: -
j_call: TRBJ2-2
d_call: -

cdr3_aa: CASSLEGVDTGELFF
cdr3_nt: TGTGCCAGCAGCCTCGAAGGGGTGGACACCGGGGAGCTGTTTTTT
v_call: TRBV9
clone_size: -
j_call: TRBJ2-2
d_call: -

cdr3_aa: CASSLASAANYGYTF
cdr3_nt: TGTGCCAGCAGCTTAGCGTCAGCTGCTAACTATGGCTACACCTTC
v_call: TRBV7-8
clone_size: -
j_call: TRBJ1-2
d_call: -

cdr3_aa: CASSAGLMSSYNEQFF
cdr3_nt: TGTGCCAGCAGTGCCGGACTGATGAGCTCCTACAATGAGCAGTTCTTC
v_call: TRBV27
clone_size: -
j_call: TRBJ2-1
d_call: -

cdr3_aa: CASSSPTQGAAGEQYF
cdr3_nt: TGTGCCAGCAGTTCACCCACCCAGGGGGCCGCGGGGGAGCAGTACTTC
v_call: TRBV27
clone_size: -
j_call: TRBJ2-7
d_call: TRBD1

cdr3_aa: CAISESAGSPSGYTF
cdr3_nt: TGTGCCATCAGTGAGTCGGCCGGGAGCCCGTCCGGCTACACCTTC
v_call: TRBV10-3
clone_size: -
j_call: TRBJ1-2
d_call: -

cdr3_aa: CASNILGGPGNQPQHF
cdr3_nt: TGTGCCAGCAATATTCTTGGGGGCCCAGGGAATCAGCCCCAGCATTTT
v_call: TRBV28
clone_size: -
j_call: TRBJ1-5
d_call: -

cdr3_aa: CASSSTNEKLFF
cdr3_nt: TGTGCCAGCAGCTCAACTAATGAAAAACTGTTTTTT
v_call: TRBV28
clone_size: -
j_call: TRBJ1-4
d_call: -

cdr3_aa: CASSLRGGYGYTF
cdr3_nt: TGTGCCAGCAGCTTGAGGGGGGGCTATGGCTACACCTTC
v_call: TRBV5-6
clone_size: once
j_call: TRBJ1-2
d_call: -

cdr3_aa: CASSVSGTRSGELFF
cdr3_nt: TGTGCCAGCAGTGTATCCGGGACCAGGAGCGGGGAGCTGTTTTTT
v_call: TRBV6-5
clone_size: -
j_call: TRBJ2-2
d_call: -

cdr3_aa: CASSRTGEANQPQHF
cdr3_nt: TGTGCCAGCAGCCGAACAGGGGAGGCCAATCAGCCCCAGCATTTT
v_call: TRBV2
clone_size: -
j_call: TRBJ1-5
d_call: TRBD1

cdr3_aa: CASSQGRGRDEQYF
cdr3_nt: TGCGCCAGCAGCCAAGGCAGGGGACGGGACGAGCAGTACTTC
v_call: TRBV4-3
clone_size: -
j_call: TRBJ2-7
d_call: -

cdr3_aa: CASSHYIREGPSGNTIYF
cdr3_nt: TGCGCCAGCAGCCATTATATCCGGGAGGGTCCCTCTGGAAACACCATATATTTT
v_call: TRBV4-1
clone_size: -
j_call: TRBJ1-3
d_call: -

cdr3_aa: CASSLGRSHQAFF
cdr3_nt: TGTGCCAGCAGCCTGGGACGTTCCCATCAAGCTTTCTTT
v_call: TRBV5-6
clone_size: -
j_call: TRBJ1-1
d_call: -

cdr3_aa: CASSFGYNEQFF
cdr3_nt: TGTGCCAGCAGCTTCGGATACAATGAGCAGTTCTTC
v_call: TRBV5-6
clone_size: -
j_call: TRBJ2-1
d_call: -

cdr3_aa: CASSLRSEVVHEQYF
cdr3_nt: TGCGCCAGCAGCTTACGAAGCGAGGTCGTTCACGAGCAGTACTTC
v_call: TRBV5-1
clone_size: -
j_call: TRBJ2-7
d_call: -

cdr3_aa: CASSLLNGPAGNTIYF
cdr3_nt: TGCGCCAGCAGCTTGCTGAACGGGCCTGCTGGAAACACCATATATTTT
v_call: TRBV5-1
clone_size: once
j_call: TRBJ1-3
d_call: -

cdr3_aa: CASNPGTHNEQFF
cdr3_nt: TGTGCCAGTAACCCAGGGACGCACAATGAGCAGTTCTTC
v_call: TRBV14
clone_size: -
j_call: TRBJ2-1
d_call: -

cdr3_aa: CSVSRGGELFF
cdr3_nt: TGCAGCGTTTCCAGGGGCGGGGAGCTGTTTTTT
v_call: TRBV29-1
clone_size: -
j_call: TRBJ2-2
d_call: -

cdr3_aa: CASNLVGRTYEQYF
cdr3_nt: TGTGCCAGCAACCTGGTGGGCAGGACCTACGAGCAGTACTTC
v_call: TRBV6-1
clone_size: -
j_call: TRBJ2-7
d_call: -

cdr3_aa: CATNTGGIGGNNQPQHF
cdr3_nt: TGTGCCACCAACACGGGGGGGATTGGGGGTAACAATCAGCCCCAGCATTTT
v_call: TRBV15
clone_size: -
j_call: TRBJ1-5
d_call: -

cdr3_aa: CASSLEAPRGWYYGYTF
cdr3_nt: TGTGCCAGCAGCTTAGAAGCCCCCCGCGGGTGGTACTATGGCTACACCTTC
v_call: TRBV7-2
clone_size: -
j_call: TRBJ1-2
d_call: -

cdr3_aa: CASSVVSQGAGNEQFF
cdr3_nt: TGTGCCAGCAGCGTAGTGAGCCAGGGGGCAGGGAATGAGCAGTTCTTC
v_call: TRBV9
clone_size: once
j_call: TRBJ2-1
d_call: TRBD1

cdr3_aa: CASSGTYQGEQYF
cdr3_nt: TGTGCCAGCAGCGGGACTTACCAGGGCGAGCAGTACTTC
v_call: TRBV27
clone_size: -
j_call: TRBJ2-7
d_call: -

cdr3_aa: CASSARRERRQETQYF
cdr3_nt: TGTGCCAGCAGCGCGAGACGGGAGAGGCGGCAAGAGACCCAGTACTTC
v_call: TRBV9
clone_size: -
j_call: TRBJ2-5
d_call: -

cdr3_aa: CASSITSGGYNEQFF
cdr3_nt: TGTGCCAGCAGCATCACTAGCGGGGGTTACAATGAGCAGTTCTTC
v_call: TRBV7-2
clone_size: -
j_call: TRBJ2-1
d_call: TRBD2

cdr3_aa: CASSSWDRERTEAFF
cdr3_nt: TGTGCCAGCAGCAGCTGGGACAGGGAGAGGACTGAAGCTTTCTTT
v_call: TRBV11-3
clone_size: -
j_call: TRBJ1-1
d_call: TRBD1

cdr3_aa: CASSVAGGGYTF
cdr3_nt: TGTGCCAGCAGTGTAGCAGGGGGTGGCTACACCTTC
v_call: TRBV6-1
clone_size: -
j_call: TRBJ1-2
d_call: TRBD1

cdr3_aa: CASSQDAGTGGWETQYF
cdr3_nt: TGCGCCAGCAGCCAAGACGCCGGGACAGGGGGCTGGGAGACCCAGTACTTC
v_call: TRBV4-1
clone_size: -
j_call: TRBJ2-5
d_call: TRBD1

cdr3_aa: CASSVGGGGDQPQHF
cdr3_nt: TGTGCCAGCAGCGTAGGGGGGGGCGGCGATCAGCCCCAGCATTTT
v_call: TRBV9
clone_size: once
j_call: TRBJ1-5
d_call: -

cdr3_aa: CASSQRGGQDYEQYF
cdr3_nt: TGTGCCAGCAGCCAGAGAGGGGGACAAGACTACGAGCAGTACTTC
v_call: TRBV9
clone_size: -
j_call: TRBJ2-7
d_call: -

cdr3_aa: CASRPASGEGYGYTF
cdr3_nt: TGTGCCAGCAGGCCCGCGTCCGGGGAAGGGTATGGCTACACCTTC
v_call: TRBV27
clone_size: once
j_call: TRBJ1-2
d_call: -

cdr3_aa: CASSERWAGGSFSGYTF
cdr3_nt: TGTGCCAGCAGTGAAAGGTGGGCAGGGGGAAGTTTCTCTGGCTACACCTTC
v_call: TRBV2
clone_size: -
j_call: TRBJ1-2
d_call: TRBD1

cdr3_aa: CSVGPGPDTQYF
cdr3_nt: TGCAGCGTCGGACCTGGCCCCGATACGCAGTATTTT
v_call: TRBV29-1
clone_size: -
j_call: TRBJ2-3
d_call: -

cdr3_aa: CASSTRTQRDTEAFF
cdr3_nt: TGTGCCAGCAGTACGCGGACGCAAAGGGACACTGAAGCTTTCTTT
v_call: TRBV6-6
clone_size: -
j_call: TRBJ1-1
d_call: -

cdr3_aa: CASSAGLLGEQFF
cdr3_nt: TGTGCCAGCAGCGCGGGACTCCTAGGCGAGCAGTTCTTC
v_call: TRBV6-5
clone_size: -
j_call: TRBJ2-1
d_call: -

cdr3_aa: CASSDRGNTIYF
cdr3_nt: TGTGCCAGCAGTGACAGGGGAAACACCATATATTTT
v_call: TRBV6-1
clone_size: -
j_call: TRBJ1-3
d_call: -

cdr3_aa: CASSYQGELFF
cdr3_nt: TGTGCCAGCAGTTATCAGGGGGAGCTGTTTTTT
v_call: TRBV11-3
clone_size: few
j_call: TRBJ2-2
d_call: -

cdr3_aa: CASSPGASTDTQYF
cdr3_nt: TGTGCCAGCAGCCCCGGGGCTAGCACAGATACGCAGTATTTT
v_call: TRBV5-4
clone_size: -
j_call: TRBJ2-3
d_call: -

cdr3_aa: CASSPAGPGELFF
cdr3_nt: TGTGCCAGCAGCCCAGCGGGACCCGGGGAGCTGTTTTTT
v_call: TRBV7-3
clone_size: -
j_call: TRBJ2-2
d_call: TRBD2

cdr3_aa: CASRPPGGGGAFF
cdr3_nt: TGTGCCAGCAGACCCCCGGGGGGAGGAGGAGCTTTCTTT
v_call: TRBV6-1
clone_size: once
j_call: TRBJ1-1
d_call: -

cdr3_aa: CASSEGPLETQYF
cdr3_nt: TGTGCCAGCAGTGAGGGACCTCTAGAGACCCAGTACTTC
v_call: TRBV25-1
clone_size: -
j_call: TRBJ2-5
d_call: -

cdr3_aa: CASTGVSNQPQHF
cdr3_nt: TGTGCCAGTACCGGGGTTAGCAATCAGCCCCAGCATTTT
v_call: TRBV19
clone_size: -
j_call: TRBJ1-5
d_call: -

cdr3_aa: CASRTGFSYEQYF
cdr3_nt: TGTGCCAGCAGGACAGGGTTCTCCTACGAGCAGTACTTC
v_call: TRBV2
clone_size: -
j_call: TRBJ2-7
d_call: TRBD1